The 32 T cell receptor beta chains given below trace back to one sample, sequenced in a study of tumor-infiltrating lymphocytes in primary liver carcinoma. Making TCR beta cDNA involved around 500 ng total RNA and a constant-region primer. Researchers made the TCR beta libraries by running three nested multiplex PCR rounds with slightly modified ARM-PCR. The study ran its first two PCR rounds for around 10 cycles each, using TRBV1-TRBV30 forward primers and a C-beta reverse primer. TCRdb independently ran MiXCR on the multiplex PCR reads; one entry per CDR3 protein. The data show hundreds of thousands of distinct CDR3 sequences, around three fifths seen once. Germline DNA was also extracted, and blood RNA was taken from unsorted whole blood. The specimen was peripheral blood. Receptors were obtained from a woman aged 25 to 45 with primary liver carcinoma and hepatitis B virus infection.

Remarks on this clonotype: The germline gene is not matched at one end of the junction; a read error may be the cause. The chain employs TRBV7-8 and TRBJ2-1; unclear D gene. Germline CDR1 reads SGHVS; CDR2 reads FQNEAQ. The length of the CDR3 is 15 residues. For the CDR3, the DNA is TGTGCCAACAGCTTATATAGGAACCCAATCAATGAGCAGTTCTTC. This gives the protein CANSLYRNPINEQFF.

Comments on this clonotype: Given a much more abundant clone one base away, this may be a read error. The chain joins TRBV6-5 to TRBJ2-7; TRBD1 or TRBD2 may be the D gene (6 bases each). In germline, CDR1 is MNHEY, CDR2 SVGAGI. The CDR3 runs to 15 residues. CDR3 protein: CAISYTSGATYEQYF. CDR3 coding DNA: TGTGCCATCAGTTACACTTCGGGGGCAACCTACGAGCAGTACTTC.

The J gene is TRBJ2-3, the V gene TRBV6-5, with a weak D call TRBD1 (5 bases). The CDR3 is made up of 15 amino acids. The V gene's germline CDR1 is MNHEY and CDR2 SVGAGI. Trimming took off 6 bases at V and 0 bases at J, with 13 bases between the two ends. The CDR3 DNA reads TGTGCCAGCAGGTGGACATTTGCTAGCACAGATACGCAGTATTTT. Protein sequence: CASRWTFASTDTQYF.

CDR3 region: CASTRTSVESWASPLHF. In DNA form, the CDR3 reads TGTGCCAGCACCCGAACGAGCGTTGAGAGTTGGGCTTCACCCCTCCACTTT. The rearrangement joins TRBV6-1 to TRBJ1-6; D is unresolved. The V gene's germline CDR1 is MNHNS and CDR2 SASEGT. With 7 bases removed from V and 9 bases from J, the gap between germline ends came to 25 bases. This CDR3 spans 17 amino acids.

As regards this clonotype: A much bigger clone sits one base away, suggesting this may be a read error. The rearrangement uses TRBV6-1 and TRBJ2-1, with 10 bases identical to TRBD2. This CDR3 spans 12 amino acids. V shed 10 bases and J 8 bases; nucleotides not matched to a gene: 5. The germline V gene encodes CDR1 MNHNS and CDR2 SASEGT. The CDR3 region is CANLAGDYEQFF. The CDR3 bases are TGTGCCAACCTAGCGGGAGACTATGAGCAGTTCTTC.

Regarding this clonotype: This clone may be a read error of a much larger clone one base away. The chain uses TRBV6-2 or TRBV6-3 and TRBJ2-7; possible D gene TRBD1, 5 bases. This CDR3 region has 14 residues. CDR1 is MNHEY, CDR2 SVGEGT, per germline. V was trimmed by 6 bases and J by 2 bases, leaving 14 bases between them. The CDR3 here is CASRYAIRAYEQYF. The CDR3 bases are TGTGCCAGCAGATACGCGATCAGGGCCTACGAGCAGTACTTC.

At least ten counts were recorded for this clonotype. The chain combines TRBV29-1 with TRBJ1-1; D not resolved. This CDR3 has 12 amino acids. With 3 bases removed from V and 7 bases from J, the gap between germline ends came to 12 bases. Per germline, CDR1 SQVTM and CDR2 ANQGSEA. The CDR3 sequence is CSVEGWTGEAFF. As DNA, the CDR3 is TGCAGCGTTGAGGGGTGGACGGGTGAAGCTTTCTTT.

This rearrangement joins TRBV4-2 to TRBJ1-6; TRBD1 matches 9 bases. CDR3 size: 20 residues. Germline trimming cut 7 bases from V and 0 bases from J; bases unmatched to any gene: 16. The germline CDR1 and CDR2 sequences are LGHNA and YNFKEQ. The CDR3 DNA follows: TGTGCCAGCAACCAGAACGACAGGGGGTCGATTAGCTCCTATAATTCACCCCTCCACTTT. Protein: CASNQNDRGSISSYNSPLHF.

With regard to this clonotype: A much larger clonotype is one base distant, so this may be a read error. The J gene is TRBJ2-7, the V gene TRBV29-1; 9 bases are shared with TRBD1. Germline CDR1 reads SQVTM; CDR2 reads ANQGSEA. The junction had 8 bases not matched to a gene; V was cut back by 4 bases and J by 4 bases. The CDR3 sequence is 14 residues long. The DNA for the CDR3 is TGCAGCGTTGTCCTGGGACAGGGAGGATACGAGCAGTACTTC. Translated: CSVVLGQGGYEQYF.

Details on this clonotype: Relative to the germline gene, one junction end is altered; a read error may explain this. The genes are TRBV4-1 and TRBJ2-6; TRBD1 aligns across 9 bases. This CDR3 is 15 amino acids long. Germline CDR1 reads MGHRA; CDR2 reads YSYEKL. DNA of the CDR3: TGCGACAGCAGCCGGGACAGGGCCGGGGCCAACGTCCTGGCTTTC. Amino acids: CDSSRDRAGANVLAF.

The J gene is TRBJ2-1, the V gene TRBV12-3 or TRBV12-4; D remains ambiguous. V lost 3 bases to trimming and J lost 3 bases, with 9 bases between them. This CDR3 has 14 residues. Here the CDR3 DNA reads TGTGCCAGCAGTTTGGTAAGCTTCTACAATGAGCAGTTCTTC. Amino acids: CASSLVSFYNEQFF.

This clonotype was counted many times. The V call is TRBV12-3 or TRBV12-4, the J call TRBJ2-3, with 9 positions matching TRBD2. V gave up 8 bases and J gave up 0 bases; unmatched junction bases: 3. CDR3 size: 14 residues. CDR3 nucleotide sequence: TGTGCCAGCGGTACTAGCGGGAGCACAGATACGCAGTATTTT. Amino acids: CASGTSGSTDTQYF.

A note on this clonotype: Lacking the conserved final phenylalanine or tryptophan, this CDR3 likely reflects a read error. The chain recombines TRBV12-5 with TRBJ2-1; no clear D. Germline-derived CDR1 and CDR2 are LGHNT and FRNRAP. CDR3 length: 13 amino acids. The CDR3 loop reads CASSYYNGNDQFS. The CDR3 DNA reads TGTGCTAGTAGTTACTACAACGGCAATGATCAGTTCTCC.

A note on this clonotype: A read error may be the cause here, since a much bigger clone is one base away. The V call is TRBV4-1, the J call TRBJ2-3, with a possible D match to TRBD1 (5 bases). Trimming cost V 4 bases and J 2 bases, with 10 bases left between them. The V gene's germline CDR1 is MGHRA and CDR2 YSYEKL. The CDR3 contains 14 residues. The CDR3 DNA reads TGCGCCAGCAGCCGAACAGGCCTCACAGATACGCAGTATTTT. It yields the protein CASSRTGLTDTQYF.

On this clonotype: Since a much larger clone is just one base distant, this may be a read error. This chain connects TRBV6-6 to TRBJ1-1, with a tentative D call TRBD1 (6 bases). The germline CDR1 and CDR2 sequences are MNHNY and SVGAGI (reference sequence). V was trimmed by 8 bases and J by 3 bases, leaving 16 bases between them. The CDR3 has 14 amino acids. This CDR3 is CASSKRDKDTEAFF. The CDR3, as DNA: TGTGCCAGCTCAAAAAGGGACAAGGACACTGAAGCTTTCTTT.

Comment on this clonotype: One base away lies a much larger clone, so this may be a sequencing read error. This chain links TRBV6-6 with TRBJ1-2, with D unclear. CDR1 is MNHNY, CDR2 SVGAGI, per germline (reference sequence). The CDR3 runs 11 residues. CDR3 coding DNA: TGTACCAGCAGCCTAGGGCGAGGCTACACCTTC. It is translated as CTSSLGRGYTF.

This clonotype was found a few times. This sequence joins TRBV12-3 or TRBV12-4 and TRBJ2-2; TRBD1 aligns across 11 bases. V shed 2 bases, J shed 9 bases, and the junction held 17 bases outside the gene matches. The CDR3 covers 19 residues. CDR3 protein: CASSLTQDRGRWRRRELFF. CDR3 nucleotides: TGTGCCAGCAGTTTAACTCAGGACAGGGGGCGCTGGAGGCGGCGGGAGCTGTTTTTT.

A remark on this clonotype: At one end the junction does not follow the germline gene, possibly because of a read error. The DNA of the CDR3 is TGTGCCTGCAGCTTTGTTAGCGGCCGAGAGACCCAGTACTTC. Translated, it gives CACSFVSGRETQYF. The chain carries TRBV5-6 and TRBJ2-5; tentatively, D is TRBD2 (6 bases). This CDR3 spans 14 amino acids. Germline lookup yields CDR1 SGHDT and CDR2 YYEEEE.

V gene TRBV6-6 combines with J gene TRBJ1-5; D is possibly TRBD1 (5 bases). Per germline, CDR1 MNHNY and CDR2 SVGAGI (reference sequence). Trimming shortened V by 7 bases and J by 7 bases, and 20 bases separated the two germline ends. This CDR3 comprises 15 residues. This chain's CDR3 is CASMGGLGDGQPQHF. The CDR3 region has the DNA TGTGCCAGCATGGGGGGACTCGGGGATGGACAGCCCCAGCATTTT.

Many counts were recorded for this clonotype. CDR3 sequence reads: CASRSLGASEGYEQYF. CDR3 nucleotides: TGTGCCAGCCGATCTCTGGGGGCTAGCGAGGGCTACGAGCAGTACTTC. This chain uses TRBV6-5 with TRBJ2-7; D tentatively reads TRBD1 or TRBD2 (6 bases each). In germline, CDR1 is MNHEY, CDR2 SVGAGI. This CDR3 region has 16 residues. Between the trimmed V and J ends, which lost 8 bases and 3 bases, there was a span of 23 bases.

About this clonotype: This clone may be a read error of a much larger clone one base away. V and J are TRBV11-2 and TRBJ2-7; perhaps TRBD2 as D (5 bases). The CDR3 has 14 amino acids. CDR1 SGHAT and CDR2 FQNNGV come from the germline V gene. V was trimmed by 5 bases and J by 7 bases, leaving 18 bases between them. The CDR3 nucleotides read TGTGCCAGCAGCCTAGCCGTCCAGAGATGGGAGCAGTACTTC. Protein sequence: CASSLAVQRWEQYF.

This clonotype was seen only a few times. Written as DNA, the CDR3 is TGTGCCAGCAGGCACGACAAGGTGGGGGATACGCAGTATTTT. This encodes CASRHDKVGDTQYF. This chain joins TRBV12-3 or TRBV12-4 and TRBJ2-3, with no clear D. This CDR3 is 14 amino acids long. V was pared by 6 bases and J by 6 bases, with 16 bases between.

J is TRBJ2-7 and V is TRBV6-5, with D uncertain. CDR3 size: 16 residues. Trimming pared 2 bases from V and 2 bases from J, leaving 16 bases between. CDR1 and CDR2 from the germline V gene are MNHEY and SVGAGI. The CDR3 protein is CASSYTKGVGTYEQYF. CDR3 nucleotides: TGTGCCAGCAGTTACACAAAAGGAGTGGGCACCTACGAGCAGTACTTC.

Comment on this clonotype: Given a much more abundant clone one base away, this may be a read error. The chain is built from TRBV6-5 and TRBJ1-2, with 8 bases aligning to TRBD1. From germline, CDR1 is MNHEY and CDR2 SVGAGI. This CDR3 is 16 amino acids long. The trim removed 6 bases at V and 6 bases at J, leaving 15 bases unmatched. The CDR3, as DNA: TGTGCCAGCAGCCGTACGGGAAACAGGGGGAAGAATGGCTACACCTTC. As protein: CASSRTGNRGKNGYTF.

As for this clonotype: The junction does not match germline at one end; this may be a read error. CDR3 sequence reads: CVSIRTAVHEQYF. CDR3 nucleotide sequence: TGTGTCAGCATCCGGACAGCGGTACACGAGCAGTACTTC. The chain links TRBV11-2 to TRBJ2-7; TRBD1 might be the D (6 bases). Germline loops: CDR1 SGHAT, CDR2 FQNNGV. This CDR3 has 13 amino acids.

The rearrangement links TRBV14 to TRBJ1-1; D is perhaps TRBD1 (5 bases). V was shortened by 4 bases and J by 4 bases, with 10 bases between the two germline ends. The germline gives CDR1 SGHDN, CDR2 FVKESK. The CDR3 has 13 amino acids. CDR3 in amino acids: CASSLQGITEAFF. The CDR3 nucleotides read TGTGCCAGCAGCCTCCAGGGAATCACTGAAGCTTTCTTT. Based on the CDR3 plus reference TRBV14 and TRBJ1-1, the full variable domain is EAGVTQFPSHSVIEKGQTVTLRCDPISGHDNLYWYRRVMGKEIKFLLHFVKESKQDESGMPNNRFLAERTGGTYSTLKVQPAELEDSGVYFCASSLQGITEAFFGQGTRLTVV.

The chain carries TRBV13 and TRBJ2-1, with 15 bases matching TRBD2. Losses at the gene ends were 4 bases for V and 8 bases for J; bases not matched to a gene: 9. This CDR3 contains 17 residues. Germline loops: CDR1 PRHDT, CDR2 FYEKMQ (reference sequence). CDR3 sequence (DNA): TGTGCCAGCAGCTCTCTGGCCGGGACTAGCGGGAGGTATGAGCAGTTCTTC. Protein sequence: CASSSLAGTSGRYEQFF.

With regard to this clonotype: One end of the junction varies from germline; a read error may be responsible. The rearrangement joins TRBV12-3 or TRBV12-4 to TRBJ2-5; 8 bases are a match to TRBD1. This CDR3 region has 16 residues. The CDR3 protein is CAISFPLGQGKETRYF. The CDR3 coding sequence is TGTGCCATCAGTTTCCCCCTCGGACAGGGAAAAGAGACCCGGTACTTC.

A few counts support this clonotype. This sequence joins TRBV6-2 or TRBV6-3 and TRBJ2-7; 11 positions match TRBD2. The CDR3 covers 14 residues. The J segment lost 6 bases and the V segment lost 6 bases, leaving 7 bases of the junction unmatched. CDR1 and CDR2 (germline): MNHEY, SVGEGT. The CDR3, as DNA: TGTGCCAGCAGCTTATTAGCGGGAGGGGGCGAGCAGTACTTC. As protein: CASSLLAGGGEQYF.

This clonotype showed up many times. V gene TRBV5-4 combines with J gene TRBJ1-6; D call uncertain. The CDR3 totals 15 residues. Germline V gene sequence: CDR1 SGHNT, CDR2 YYREEE (reference sequence). The germline V and J ends were trimmed by 5 bases and 5 bases, with 14 bases remaining between them. The DNA of the CDR3 is TGTGCCAGCAGTCTCGATGGAGGGAATAATTCACCCCTCCACTTT. It encodes CASSLDGGNNSPLHF.

As to this clonotype: A much larger clone is a single base away; this may be a read error. In DNA, the CDR3 is TGCGCCAGCAGTGATGGACTCAGCTCCTACGAGCAGTACTTC. As protein: CASSDGLSSYEQYF. V is TRBV10-1 and J is TRBJ2-7; weak D call: TRBD2 (5 bases). Germline CDR1 and CDR2: WNHNN and SYGVQD (reference sequence). The length of the CDR3 is 14 residues. Trimming pared 3 bases from V and 0 bases from J, leaving 9 bases between.

Here the CDR3 reads CASSSQGGGADTQYF. The CDR3 nucleotides are TGTGCCAGCAGCTCCCAGGGGGGAGGGGCAGATACGCAGTATTTT. This chain uses TRBV7-2 with TRBJ2-3, with D possibly being TRBD1 or TRBD2 (7 bases each). The ends were cut back, 4 bases at V and 4 bases at J, with 15 bases in the middle. From germline, CDR1 is SGHTA and CDR2 FQGNSA. The CDR3 runs 15 residues.